A selection of T cell receptor beta chains follows, all from one sample in a study of T cells in Graves' hyperthyroidism and ophthalmopathy. TCRdb reprocessed the multiplex PCR reads with MiXCR, giving one entry per CDR3 protein. The sample includes roughly 100,000 distinct CDR3 sequences, 45% to 50% seen only once; the top ten take about 28%. What was sequenced was blood. The receptors were sampled from a man aged 35 to 55 with Graves' hyperthyroidism. Each CDR3 is given with its conserved first and last residue. The order of the fields is J gene, V gene, D gene, clone size, CDR3 protein, CDR3 DNA. A D gene is named only where the DNA matches it firmly. Clone size is stated in some rows and not others, as once, few, many or a class when expanded.

j_call: TRBJ1-5
v_call: TRBV2
d_call: -
clone_size: many
cdr3_aa: CASSELGNSNQPQHF
cdr3_nt: TGTGCCAGCAGTGAACTGGGAAATAGCAATCAGCCCCAGCATTTT

j_call: TRBJ2-5
v_call: TRBV7-2
d_call: TRBD2
clone_size: once
cdr3_aa: CASSSSLSGGCIQETQYF
cdr3_nt: TGTGCCAGCAGTTCCTCCCTTAGCGGGGGGTGTATCCAAGAGACCCAGTACTTC

j_call: TRBJ1-5
v_call: TRBV5-1
d_call: -
clone_size: many
cdr3_aa: CASSEGKANQPQHF
cdr3_nt: TGCGCCAGCAGCGAAGGGAAGGCCAATCAGCCCCAGCATTTT

j_call: TRBJ2-1
v_call: TRBV29-1
d_call: -
clone_size: many
cdr3_aa: CSSKKGRTYNEQFF
cdr3_nt: TGCAGCTCTAAAAAGGGGCGAACCTACAATGAGCAGTTCTTC

j_call: TRBJ2-5
v_call: TRBV3-1
d_call: -
clone_size: many
cdr3_aa: CASSQGGGGKETQYF
cdr3_nt: TGTGCCAGCAGCCAAGGAGGCGGAGGGAAGGAGACCCAGTACTTC

j_call: TRBJ1-1
v_call: TRBV29-1
d_call: TRBD1
clone_size: once
cdr3_aa: CSVHDRGATEAFF
cdr3_nt: TGCAGCGTACATGACAGGGGGGCGACTGAAGCTTTCTTT

j_call: TRBJ2-7
v_call: TRBV6-5
d_call: TRBD2
clone_size: many
cdr3_aa: CASSYRTSGSWEQYF
cdr3_nt: TGTGCCAGCAGTTACAGGACTAGCGGGAGTTGGGAGCAGTACTTC

j_call: TRBJ2-3
v_call: TRBV2
d_call: TRBD1
clone_size: few
cdr3_aa: CASRYQVGRGQGDTQYF
cdr3_nt: TGTGCCAGCCGTTATCAAGTGGGCAGGGGGCAGGGAGATACGCAGTATTTT

j_call: TRBJ2-7
v_call: TRBV20-1
d_call: TRBD2
clone_size: -
cdr3_aa: CSARARLADEQYF
cdr3_nt: TGCAGTGCTAGAGCGCGACTAGCGGACGAGCAGTACTTC

j_call: TRBJ2-7
v_call: TRBV19
d_call: -
clone_size: many
cdr3_aa: CASSIEGGTGKSYEQYF
cdr3_nt: TGTGCCAGTAGTATAGAGGGAGGGACAGGAAAATCCTACGAGCAGTACTTC

j_call: TRBJ2-5
v_call: TRBV9
d_call: -
clone_size: -
cdr3_aa: CASSVGQGKGGETQYF
cdr3_nt: TGTGCCAGCAGCGTAGGGCAGGGGAAGGGCGGGGAGACCCAGTACTTC

j_call: TRBJ1-5
v_call: TRBV6-6
d_call: TRBD1
clone_size: many
cdr3_aa: CASSYPGTGYSNQPQHF
cdr3_nt: TGTGCCAGCAGTTACCCTGGGACAGGCTATAGCAATCAGCCCCAGCATTTT

j_call: TRBJ2-1
v_call: TRBV7-3
d_call: TRBD2
clone_size: few
cdr3_aa: CASSSNRGLAGYNEQFF
cdr3_nt: TGTGCCAGCAGTTCTAACCGGGGACTAGCGGGATACAATGAGCAGTTCTTC

j_call: TRBJ1-2
v_call: TRBV6-1
d_call: -
clone_size: many
cdr3_aa: CASSEGLFIGYTF
cdr3_nt: TGTGCCAGCAGTGAAGGACTCTTTATTGGCTACACCTTC

j_call: TRBJ2-5
v_call: TRBV20-1
d_call: TRBD2
clone_size: many
cdr3_aa: CSARGPTSGGQETQYF
cdr3_nt: TGCAGTGCTAGAGGCCCGACTAGCGGGGGTCAAGAGACCCAGTACTTC

j_call: TRBJ2-7
v_call: TRBV20-1
d_call: -
clone_size: -
cdr3_aa: CSARDPSISYKEQYF
cdr3_nt: TGCAGTGCTAGAGATCCTTCTATCTCCTACAAGGAGCAGTACTTC

j_call: TRBJ2-5
v_call: TRBV7-9
d_call: TRBD2
clone_size: -
cdr3_aa: CASSPGTSGETQYF
cdr3_nt: TGTGCCAGCAGCCCGGGGACTAGCGGGGAGACCCAGTACTTC

j_call: TRBJ2-7
v_call: TRBV4-3
d_call: -
clone_size: -
cdr3_aa: CASSQGTGAYQEYF
cdr3_nt: TGCGCCAGCAGCCAAGGGACTGGTGCCTACCAGGAGTACTTC

j_call: TRBJ2-2
v_call: TRBV2
d_call: TRBD1
clone_size: many
cdr3_aa: CASRKTRGQVTGELFF
cdr3_nt: TGTGCCAGCCGTAAAACCAGGGGGCAAGTGACCGGGGAGCTGTTTTTT